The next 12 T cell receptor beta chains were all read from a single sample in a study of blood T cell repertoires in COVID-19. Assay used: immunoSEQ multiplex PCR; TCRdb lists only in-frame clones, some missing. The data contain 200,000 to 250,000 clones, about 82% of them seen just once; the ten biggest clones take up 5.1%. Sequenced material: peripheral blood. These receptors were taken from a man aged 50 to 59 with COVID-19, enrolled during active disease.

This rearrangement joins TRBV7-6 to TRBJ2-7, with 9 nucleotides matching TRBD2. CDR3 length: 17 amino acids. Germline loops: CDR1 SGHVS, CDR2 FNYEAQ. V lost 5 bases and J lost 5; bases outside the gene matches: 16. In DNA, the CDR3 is TGTGCCAGCAGCAACGAGGGAGGCGGGGGGGCGACGAACGAGCAGTACTTC. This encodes CASSNEGGGGATNEQYF.

CDR3 in amino acids: CASRPGAGITGELFF. The CDR3 nucleotides read TGTGCCAGCAGACCCGGAGCAGGGATCACCGGGGAGCTGTTTTTT. The chain has TRBV7-2 and TRBJ2-2; tentative D call: TRBD1 (5 bases). The CDR3 is made up of 15 amino acids. V was trimmed by 6 bases and J by 4 bases, leaving 15 bases between them. Germline CDR1 SGHTA, CDR2 FQGNSA.

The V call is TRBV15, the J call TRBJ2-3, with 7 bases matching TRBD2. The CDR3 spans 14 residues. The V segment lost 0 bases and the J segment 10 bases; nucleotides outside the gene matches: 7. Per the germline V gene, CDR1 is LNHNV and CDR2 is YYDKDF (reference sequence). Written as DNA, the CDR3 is TGTGCCACCAGCAGAGATCAAACGGCGGGGGCGCAGTATTTT. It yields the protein CATSRDQTAGAQYF.

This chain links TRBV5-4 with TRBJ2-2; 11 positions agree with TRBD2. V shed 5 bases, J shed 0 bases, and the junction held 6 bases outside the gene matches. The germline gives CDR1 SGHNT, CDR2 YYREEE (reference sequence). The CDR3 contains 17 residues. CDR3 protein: CASSRGTSGANTGELFF. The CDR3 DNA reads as TGTGCCAGCAGTCGTGGGACTAGCGGTGCGAACACCGGGGAGCTGTTTTTT.

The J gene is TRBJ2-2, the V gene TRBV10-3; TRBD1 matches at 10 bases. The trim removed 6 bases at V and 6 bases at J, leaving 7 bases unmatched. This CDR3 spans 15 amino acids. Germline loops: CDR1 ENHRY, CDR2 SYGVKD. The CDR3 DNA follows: TGTGCCATCAGCTCCCGGGACAGGGGCTCCGGGGAGCTGTTTTTT. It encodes CAISSRDRGSGELFF.

CDR3 DNA sequence: TGTGCCAGCAGCAAGCCCGGGACAGGGTTCTCCGGCATTGAACACCCCGGGGAGCTGTTTTTT. Amino acids: CASSKPGTGFSGIEHPGELFF. The chain employs TRBV21-1 and TRBJ2-2; the DNA was not used to check the table's D call, TRBD1. TRBV21-1 is designated a pseudogene. The CDR3 totals 21 residues.

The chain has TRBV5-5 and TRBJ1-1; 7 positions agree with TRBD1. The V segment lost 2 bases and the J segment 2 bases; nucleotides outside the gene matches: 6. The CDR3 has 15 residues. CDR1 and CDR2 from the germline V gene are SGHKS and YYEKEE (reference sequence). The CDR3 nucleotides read TGTGCCAGCAGCTTCATCAGGACAGGAAACACTGAAGCTTTCTTT. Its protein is CASSFIRTGNTEAFF.

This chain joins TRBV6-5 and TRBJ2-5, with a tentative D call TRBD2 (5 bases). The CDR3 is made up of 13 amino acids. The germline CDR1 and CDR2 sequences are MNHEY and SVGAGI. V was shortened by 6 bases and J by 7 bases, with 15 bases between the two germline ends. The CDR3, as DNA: TGTGCCAGCAGACGGACTGGGTATGGGACCCAGTACTTC. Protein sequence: CASRRTGYGTQYF.

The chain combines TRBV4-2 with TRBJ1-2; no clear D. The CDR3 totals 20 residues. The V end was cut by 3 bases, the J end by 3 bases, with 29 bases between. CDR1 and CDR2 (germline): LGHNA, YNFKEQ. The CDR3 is CASSHRIGVERADQDYGYTF. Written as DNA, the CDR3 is TGTGCCAGCAGCCATCGCATCGGGGTTGAGAGGGCGGATCAAGACTATGGCTACACCTTC.

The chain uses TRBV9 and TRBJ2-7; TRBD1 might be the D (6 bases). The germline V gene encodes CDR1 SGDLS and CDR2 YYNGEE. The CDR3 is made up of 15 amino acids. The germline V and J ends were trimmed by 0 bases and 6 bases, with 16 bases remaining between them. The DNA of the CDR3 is TGTGCCAGCAGCGTAGAGGGGCAGGGGTTGAGCGAGCAGTACTTC. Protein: CASSVEGQGLSEQYF.

The CDR3 coding sequence is TGTGCCAGTCGACTCAGCCGCCAGCGGGGGGGCCGAGGAGAGACCCAGTACTTC. It is translated as CASRLSRQRGGRGETQYF. The rearrangement uses TRBV2 and TRBJ2-5, with 10 bases lining up with TRBD2. V lost 9 bases and J lost 4; bases outside the gene matches: 20. This CDR3 comprises 18 residues. Germline V CDR1 and CDR2: SNHLY, FYNNEI.

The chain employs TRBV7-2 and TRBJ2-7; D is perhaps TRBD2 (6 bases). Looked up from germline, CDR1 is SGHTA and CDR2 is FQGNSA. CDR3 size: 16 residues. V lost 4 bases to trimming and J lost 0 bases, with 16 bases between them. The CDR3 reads CASSSPGLPSSYEQYF. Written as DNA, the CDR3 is TGTGCCAGCAGCTCTCCGGGACTCCCGAGCTCCTACGAGCAGTACTTC.